This TCR beta chain was retrieved from a study of Ad26.COV2.S vaccination and SARS-CoV-2 variants. Study context: The COV1001 Ad26.COV2.S trial arm included the donor.

Generated by immunoSEQ multiplex PCR, the TCRdb table keeps only in-frame clones and is missing some. The profile covers roughly 400,000 clones, with around 93% appearing a single time and 1.5% to 2% taken by the ten largest. As regards this clone: Antigen unknown.

Findings and caveats of the study: Breadth and depth estimates from TCRs may understate total T cell responses.

This CDR3 spans 15 amino acids. Per germline, CDR1 SGDLS and CDR2 YYNGEE. The V gene lost 1 base and the J gene lost 2 bases, with 13 bases spanning the gap. Treatment here: roughly 19 received Ad26.COV2.S at low or high dose, single or two shots; about 5 received placebo; per-sample allocation not given. Repertoires come from day 63 after the first vaccine or placebo injection. Boston hosted the donor, who was an adult aged 18-55 years. This clonotype originated in a person between 18 and 65 years old who received the Ad26.COV2.S COVID-19 vaccine or a placebo. The chain has TRBV9 and TRBJ2-7, with D possibly being TRBD2 (5 bases). The material sequenced was peripheral blood, taken in a trial of Ad26.COV2.S vaccine versus placebo. The CDR3 here is CASSVNPLGTYEQYF. Written as DNA, the CDR3 is TGTGCCAGCAGCGTAAACCCACTAGGGACCTACGAGCAGTACTTC.